A selection of T cell receptor beta chains follows, all from one sample in a study of neoadjuvant anti-PD-1 for oral cavity cancer. Sequenced by immunoSEQ multiplex PCR; TCRdb stores in-frame clones only, minus some. This sample carries about 13,000 clones, 70% to 75% of them seen once, and the ten largest clones take over 3%. The sequencing here drew on PBMCs, taken before nivolumab (anti-PD-1) treatment. Source of these receptors: a person between 40 and 80 years old with oral cavity squamous cell carcinoma. Each CDR3 is given with its conserved first and last residue. Fields, in order: J gene, V gene, D gene, clone size, CDR3 protein, CDR3 DNA. D genes are given only for firm matches. Clone size appears in some rows only: once, few, many, or a class for an expanded clone.

j_gene: TRBJ2-7; v_gene: TRBV4-1; d_gene: -; abundance: once; CDR3aa: CASSQRGGRAYYEQYF; CDR3nt: TGCGCCAGCAGCCAGAGGGGGGGACGGGCCTACTACGAGCAGTACTTC
j_gene: TRBJ1-1; v_gene: TRBV25-1; d_gene: -; abundance: -; CDR3aa: CASSESHASTTEAFF; CDR3nt: TGTGCCAGCAGTGAATCGCACGCATCTACCACTGAAGCTTTCTTT
j_gene: TRBJ2-3; v_gene: TRBV6-1; d_gene: -; abundance: -; CDR3aa: CASSGVDTQYF; CDR3nt: TGTGCCAGCAGTGGGGTGGATACGCAGTATTTT
j_gene: TRBJ2-7; v_gene: TRBV4-1; d_gene: -; abundance: few; CDR3aa: CASSQVIVAETYEQYF; CDR3nt: TGCGCCAGCAGCCAAGTGATAGTAGCGGAAACCTACGAGCAGTACTTC
j_gene: TRBJ1-1; v_gene: TRBV11-2; d_gene: -; abundance: -; CDR3aa: CASSFRDGYTEAFF; CDR3nt: TGTGCCAGCAGCTTCCGGGACGGATACACTGAAGCTTTCTTT
j_gene: TRBJ2-1; v_gene: TRBV5-1; d_gene: -; abundance: -; CDR3aa: CASSIPISDEQFF; CDR3nt: TGCGCCAGCAGCATCCCGATCAGCGATGAGCAGTTCTTC
j_gene: TRBJ1-2; v_gene: TRBV5-1; d_gene: TRBD1; abundance: few; CDR3aa: CASSLAEFGTGADGYTF; CDR3nt: TGCGCCAGCAGCTTGGCGGAGTTCGGGACAGGGGCTGATGGCTACACCTTC
j_gene: TRBJ2-3; v_gene: TRBV5-6; d_gene: -; abundance: -; CDR3aa: CASSLSRGWRARDTQYF; CDR3nt: TGTGCCAGCAGCTTATCTCGTGGCTGGAGGGCAAGAGATACGCAGTATTTT
j_gene: TRBJ2-4; v_gene: TRBV10-3; d_gene: TRBD1; abundance: -; CDR3aa: CAISESDVTGTLAKNIQYF; CDR3nt: TGTGCCATCAGTGAGAGTGACGTGACAGGGACGTTAGCCAAAAACATTCAGTACTTC
j_gene: TRBJ2-3; v_gene: TRBV4-1; d_gene: -; abundance: -; CDR3aa: CASSPRWGGGVTDTQYF; CDR3nt: TGCGCCAGCTCACCAAGATGGGGAGGGGGGGTCACAGATACGCAGTATTTT
j_gene: TRBJ1-2; v_gene: TRBV5-1; d_gene: -; abundance: -; CDR3aa: CASSLEAGFSYGYTF; CDR3nt: TGCGCCAGCAGCTTGGAAGCAGGGTTTAGCTATGGCTACACCTTC
j_gene: TRBJ1-1; v_gene: TRBV4-1; d_gene: TRBD1; abundance: once; CDR3aa: CASSQGSGTGGNRMNTEAFF; CDR3nt: TGCGCCAGCAGCCAAGGATCCGGGACAGGGGGCAATCGTATGAACACTGAAGCTTTCTTT
j_gene: TRBJ2-6; v_gene: TRBV28; d_gene: -; abundance: few; CDR3aa: CASSPTAGPSGANVLTF; CDR3nt: TGTGCCAGCAGTCCCACGGCGGGGCCCTCTGGGGCCAACGTCCTGACTTTC
j_gene: TRBJ2-7; v_gene: TRBV6-1; d_gene: -; abundance: -; CDR3aa: CASRGRTSSYEQYF; CDR3nt: TGTGCCAGCAGAGGGAGAACTAGCTCCTACGAGCAGTACTTC
j_gene: TRBJ1-1; v_gene: TRBV9; d_gene: -; abundance: -; CDR3aa: CASSVGGTGVLSTTEAFF; CDR3nt: TGTGCCAGCAGCGTAGGAGGCACGGGGGTGTTGAGTACCACTGAAGCTTTCTTT
j_gene: TRBJ2-2; v_gene: TRBV2; d_gene: TRBD2; abundance: -; CDR3aa: CASRAASGSVGELFF; CDR3nt: TGTGCCAGCCGGGCGGCTAGCGGGAGTGTCGGGGAGCTGTTTTTT
j_gene: TRBJ2-5; v_gene: TRBV2; d_gene: TRBD1; abundance: once; CDR3aa: CASSEGQGGGTQYF; CDR3nt: TGTGCCAGCAGTGAGGGACAGGGAGGGGGGACCCAGTACTTC
j_gene: TRBJ1-4; v_gene: TRBV7-8; d_gene: -; abundance: -; CDR3aa: CASSAVSGATNEKLFF; CDR3nt: TGTGCCAGCAGCGCCGTAAGTGGGGCAACTAATGAAAAACTGTTTTTT
j_gene: TRBJ1-4; v_gene: TRBV9; d_gene: -; abundance: -; CDR3aa: CASSVGAGNGLLGEKLFF; CDR3nt: TGTGCCAGCAGCGTAGGAGCAGGGAACGGCCTATTGGGGGAAAAACTGTTTTTT
j_gene: TRBJ2-4; v_gene: TRBV2; d_gene: TRBD2; abundance: few; CDR3aa: CASSEGLAEAKNIQYF; CDR3nt: TGTGCCAGCAGTGAAGGACTAGCGGAAGCCAAAAACATTCAGTACTTC
j_gene: TRBJ2-3; v_gene: TRBV19; d_gene: -; abundance: -; CDR3aa: CASSIGGWGATDTQYF; CDR3nt: TGTGCCAGTAGTATAGGCGGGTGGGGAGCCACAGATACGCAGTATTTT
j_gene: TRBJ2-3; v_gene: TRBV6-5; d_gene: TRBD1; abundance: -; CDR3aa: CASRRRQGGTDTQYF; CDR3nt: TGTGCCAGCAGAAGAAGACAGGGAGGCACAGATACGCAGTATTTT
j_gene: TRBJ1-1; v_gene: TRBV5-1; d_gene: -; abundance: once; CDR3aa: CASSPDSFGEAFF; CDR3nt: TGCGCCAGCAGCCCGGACTCCTTCGGGGAGGCTTTCTTT
j_gene: TRBJ1-2; v_gene: TRBV7-9; d_gene: -; abundance: -; CDR3aa: CASSPPGHSTGYTF; CDR3nt: TGTGCCAGCAGCCCCCCGGGACACAGTACGGGCTACACCTTC
j_gene: TRBJ2-3; v_gene: TRBV4-2; d_gene: TRBD1; abundance: -; CDR3aa: CASSQTTGNTDTQYF; CDR3nt: TGTGCCAGCAGCCAAACGACAGGGAACACAGATACGCAGTATTTT
j_gene: TRBJ2-2; v_gene: TRBV10-3; d_gene: -; abundance: -; CDR3aa: CAISESGTGYGSGELFF; CDR3nt: TGTGCCATCAGTGAGTCGGGTACGGGATATGGGTCCGGGGAGCTGTTTTTT
j_gene: TRBJ2-3; v_gene: TRBV5-4; d_gene: -; abundance: -; CDR3aa: CASRPTGQGTGTDTQYF; CDR3nt: TGTGCCAGCAGGCCAACTGGCCAGGGTACGGGCACAGATACGCAGTATTTT
j_gene: TRBJ2-1; v_gene: TRBV5-1; d_gene: -; abundance: -; CDR3aa: CASSSTVSPEQFF; CDR3nt: TGCGCCAGCAGCTCCACGGTTTCTCCTGAGCAGTTCTTC
j_gene: TRBJ2-2; v_gene: TRBV19; d_gene: TRBD2; abundance: -; CDR3aa: CASSPRDYRNTGELFF; CDR3nt: TGTGCCAGTAGTCCCCGGGACTACCGTAACACCGGGGAGCTGTTTTTT
j_gene: TRBJ1-3; v_gene: TRBV19; d_gene: -; abundance: few; CDR3aa: CASSPDGFSGNTIYF; CDR3nt: TGTGCCAGTAGTCCCGACGGTTTCTCTGGAAACACCATATATTTT
j_gene: TRBJ1-2; v_gene: TRBV12-5; d_gene: -; abundance: few; CDR3aa: CASGLQQIYGYTF; CDR3nt: TGTGCTAGTGGTTTGCAACAGATCTATGGCTACACCTTC
j_gene: TRBJ2-2; v_gene: TRBV11-2; d_gene: -; abundance: -; CDR3aa: CASRTTDLGLATGELFF; CDR3nt: TGTGCCAGCAGAACAACTGATCTGGGGCTGGCCACCGGGGAGCTGTTTTTT
j_gene: TRBJ2-3; v_gene: TRBV28; d_gene: TRBD2; abundance: -; CDR3aa: CASSLAQPGGWADTQYF; CDR3nt: TGTGCCAGCAGTTTAGCCCAACCGGGAGGGTGGGCAGATACGCAGTATTTT
j_gene: TRBJ1-4; v_gene: TRBV7-8; d_gene: -; abundance: -; CDR3aa: CASSPAPARTNEKLFF; CDR3nt: TGTGCCAGCAGCCCCGCCCCCGCAAGAACTAATGAAAAACTGTTTTTT
j_gene: TRBJ2-7; v_gene: TRBV19; d_gene: -; abundance: few; CDR3aa: CATQRGTWEKEQYF; CDR3nt: TGTGCCACCCAACGAGGGACCTGGGAGAAGGAGCAGTACTTC
j_gene: TRBJ1-6; v_gene: TRBV7-8; d_gene: TRBD1; abundance: few; CDR3aa: CASSPGRGRGWNSPLHF; CDR3nt: TGTGCCAGCAGCCCCGGCAGGGGGCGCGGGTGGAATTCACCCCTCCACTTT
j_gene: TRBJ2-2; v_gene: TRBV15; d_gene: -; abundance: -; CDR3aa: CATSRDSQALDTGELFF; CDR3nt: TGTGCCACCAGCAGAGATTCCCAGGCCCTGGACACCGGGGAGCTGTTTTTT
j_gene: TRBJ1-2; v_gene: TRBV5-1; d_gene: TRBD1; abundance: -; CDR3aa: CASSLGRGVYGYTF; CDR3nt: TGCGCCAGCAGCTTGGGCAGGGGGGTCTATGGCTACACCTTC
j_gene: TRBJ2-7; v_gene: TRBV14; d_gene: TRBD2; abundance: few; CDR3aa: CASSSLGGTSGRTEQYF; CDR3nt: TGTGCCAGCAGCAGCCTAGGAGGGACTAGCGGGAGGACCGAGCAGTACTTC
j_gene: TRBJ1-6; v_gene: TRBV2; d_gene: TRBD1; abundance: -; CDR3aa: CASNGGTGYGSYNSPLHF; CDR3nt: TGTGCCAGCAATGGTGGGACAGGGTACGGCTCCTATAATTCACCCCTCCACTTT
j_gene: TRBJ2-2; v_gene: TRBV6-5; d_gene: -; abundance: few; CDR3aa: CASSYSGTRAGELFF; CDR3nt: TGTGCCAGCAGTTACTCGGGGACGAGAGCCGGGGAGCTGTTTTTT
j_gene: TRBJ2-7; v_gene: TRBV7-9; d_gene: TRBD1; abundance: -; CDR3aa: CASSLLTGGFYEQYF; CDR3nt: TGTGCCAGCAGCTTACTTACAGGGGGATTCTACGAGCAGTACTTC
j_gene: TRBJ1-1; v_gene: TRBV6-1; d_gene: -; abundance: -; CDR3aa: CASSSKEEREAFF; CDR3nt: TGTGCCAGCAGTTCTAAAGAGGAACGGGAAGCTTTCTTT
j_gene: TRBJ2-3; v_gene: TRBV5-1; d_gene: TRBD2; abundance: -; CDR3aa: CASSRTSGSLADTQYF; CDR3nt: TGCGCCAGCAGCCGGACTAGCGGGAGTTTGGCAGATACGCAGTATTTT
j_gene: TRBJ2-2; v_gene: TRBV5-1; d_gene: -; abundance: few; CDR3aa: CASSLDVTPNAGELFF; CDR3nt: TGCGCCAGCAGCTTGGATGTGACCCCTAACGCGGGGGAGCTGTTTTTT
j_gene: TRBJ2-7; v_gene: TRBV5-4; d_gene: -; abundance: -; CDR3aa: CASSSPAGPYEQYF; CDR3nt: TGTGCCAGCAGCTCCCCTGCGGGTCCCTACGAGCAGTACTTC